These T cell receptor beta chains were read from a single sample in a study of cytomegalovirus exposure and HLA in healthy donors. Assay: immunoSEQ multiplex PCR; the TCRdb copy retains only in-frame clones and omits some. Among 160,000 or so clones listed, roughly 80% were seen once. Sequencing was done on a sample of PBMCs. Receptor source: a woman between 45 and 60 years old in good health and CMV-seropositive. Each CDR3 is given without its conserved first and last residue. Each record gives: V gene, CDR3 protein.

V gene: TRBV9; CDR3 protein: ASTRDPGTGAEKLF
V gene: TRBV29-1; CDR3 protein: SVQGYDYGYT
V gene: TRBV5-6; CDR3 protein: ASSSPDSLNTEAF
V gene: TRBV11-2; CDR3 protein: ASSLTQGNQPQH
V gene: TRBV9; CDR3 protein: ASSGTDPNYGYT
V gene: TRBV7-2; CDR3 protein: ASSTRVQGTEAF
V gene: TRBV6-5; CDR3 protein: ASSYSGLAGEQY
V gene: TRBV9; CDR3 protein: ASSVEATGVGYT
V gene: TRBV15; CDR3 protein: ATSRAKFSSGGGQGNEQF
V gene: TRBV18; CDR3 protein: ASSTDWRQF
V gene: TRBV5-1; CDR3 protein: ASSLGQGNVDEQY
V gene: TRBV10-3; CDR3 protein: AISESTTTDTQC
V gene: TRBV7-9; CDR3 protein: ASSLDGGTGGYT
V gene: TRBV2; CDR3 protein: ASSDGRGRSPLH
V gene: TRBV5-6; CDR3 protein: ASSSTGTGGVGDTQY
V gene: TRBV6-5; CDR3 protein: ASSRGEGRREPQH